The source of this T cell receptor beta chain is a study of T cell responses to AZD1222 COVID-19 vaccine. TCRdb's copy holds only in-frame clones and misses some; the assay was immunoSEQ multiplex PCR. The sample holds under 70,000 clones, around 80% seen once. The sequence was obtained from an adult in good health. This sample comprised peripheral blood, obtained on day 0 of AZD1222 vaccination.

As DNA, the CDR3 is TGTGCCAGCAGCATGTCTAGCGGGGGGGCCTACGAGCAGTACTTC. It is translated as CASSMSSGGAYEQYF. This chain connects TRBV7-2 to TRBJ2-7; 12 nucleotides agree with TRBD2. The J segment lost 2 bases and the V segment lost 5 bases, leaving 4 bases of the junction unmatched. The CDR3 loop spans 15 amino acids. The germline gives CDR1 SGHTA, CDR2 FQGNSA.